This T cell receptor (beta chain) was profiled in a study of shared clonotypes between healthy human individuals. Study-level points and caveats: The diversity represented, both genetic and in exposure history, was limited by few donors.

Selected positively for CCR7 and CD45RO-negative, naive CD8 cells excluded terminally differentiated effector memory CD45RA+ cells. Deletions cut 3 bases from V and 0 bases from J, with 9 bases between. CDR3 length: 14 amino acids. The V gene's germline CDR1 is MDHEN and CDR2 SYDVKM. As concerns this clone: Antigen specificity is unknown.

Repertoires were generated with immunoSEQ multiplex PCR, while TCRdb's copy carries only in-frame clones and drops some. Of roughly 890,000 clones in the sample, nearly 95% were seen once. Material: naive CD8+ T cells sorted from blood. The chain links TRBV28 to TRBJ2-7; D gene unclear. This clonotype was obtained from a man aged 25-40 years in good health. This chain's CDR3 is CASSLRRTSYEQYF. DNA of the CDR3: TGTGCCAGCAGTTTGAGACGGACCTCCTACGAGCAGTACTTC. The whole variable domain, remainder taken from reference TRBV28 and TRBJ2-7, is DVKVTQSSRYLVKRTGEKVFLECVQDMDHENMFWYRQDPGLGLRLIYFSYDVKMKEKGDIPEGYSVSREKKERFSLILESASTNQTSMYLCASSLRRTSYEQYFGPGTRLTVT.